Presented here are 12 T cell receptor beta chains from one specimen sequenced in a study of shared clonotypes between healthy human individuals. The data were produced by immunoSEQ multiplex PCR, yet TCRdb's version contains in-frame clones alone and is incomplete. The profile covers some 900,000 clones, with around three quarters appearing a single time and approximately 1.5% taken by the ten largest. Sequenced sample: memory CD4+ T cells sorted from blood. The subset here: CD45RA-negative fraction. The source is a man aged 18 to 35 in good health.

The chain recombines TRBV29-1 with TRBJ1-3; no firm D call. The germline CDR1 and CDR2 sequences are SQVTM and ANQGSEA. The CDR3 loop spans 11 amino acids. Trimming took off 5 bases at V and 0 bases at J, with 2 bases between the two ends. The CDR3 region has the DNA TGCAGCGTTAACTCTGGAAACACCATATATTTT. Translating it yields CSVNSGNTIYF. Supplemented by reference TRBV29-1 and TRBJ1-3, the full variable domain reads SAVISQKPSRDICQRGTSLTIQCQVDSQVTMMFWYRQQPGQSLTLIATANQGSEATYESGFVIDKFPISRPNLTFSTLTVSNMSPEDSSIYLCSVNSGNTIYFGEGSWLTVV.

The rearrangement joins TRBV9 to TRBJ1-4; the D gene is possibly TRBD1 (6 bases). The V gene's germline CDR1 is SGDLS and CDR2 YYNGEE. CDR3 length equals 16 residues. V lost 1 base to trimming and J lost 2 bases, with 12 bases between them. CDR3 loop: CASSVTLGGTNEKLFF. CDR3 sequence (DNA): TGTGCCAGCAGCGTAACGCTCGGGGGCACTAATGAAAAACTGTTTTTT.

The chain links TRBV5-1 to TRBJ1-6, with D possibly matching TRBD1 (5 bases). Germline V gene lookup returns CDR1 SGHRS and CDR2 YFSETQ. Trimming cost V 4 bases and J 8 bases, with 16 bases left between them. The CDR3 runs 15 residues. The CDR3 DNA is TGCGCCAGCAGCCTGATCCGGGACGGAGATTCACCCCTCCACTTT. Residues: CASSLIRDGDSPLHF.

In DNA form, the CDR3 reads TGTGCCTCCAATCGAGGGGGGGGATACACCGGGGAGCTGTTTTTT. Its protein is CASNRGGGYTGELFF. The chain has TRBV10-3 and TRBJ2-2; tentative D call: TRBD2 (7 bases). Germline-derived CDR1 and CDR2 are ENHRY and SYGVKD. The V and J ends lost 11 bases and 3 bases respectively, with 19 bases between them. CDR3 length equals 15 residues.

With respect to this clone: At one boundary the junction diverges from the germline segment, which might be a read error. The chain links TRBV7-2 to TRBJ2-1; 10 nucleotides match TRBD2. This CDR3 has 15 residues. The germline CDR1 and CDR2 sequences are SGHTA and FQGNSA. For the CDR3, the DNA is TGTGCCAGCAGCCTAGCGGGGGATTTAGGGGGTGAGCAGTTCTTC. Protein product: CASSLAGDLGGEQFF.

The chain joins TRBV9 to TRBJ2-3, with D uncertain. The CDR3 is 15 residues long. V gave up 2 bases and J gave up 3 bases, with 13 bases separating them. Germline CDR1 is SGDLS and CDR2 is YYNGEE. The chain's CDR3 is CASSVAPDLTDTQYF. The CDR3 DNA is TGTGCCAGCAGCGTGGCTCCTGATCTTACAGATACGCAGTATTTT.

This sequence joins TRBV1 and TRBJ2-1; whether TRBD1, the table's D call, matches the DNA was not checked. TRBV1 is termed a pseudogene. This CDR3 comprises 16 residues. DNA for the CDR3: TGCACCAGCAGCCGGACGGTGGGGCCCCCCTACAATGAGCAGTTCTTC. Protein sequence: CTSSRTVGPPYNEQFF.

The rearrangement uses TRBV29-1 and TRBJ1-2, with 7 bases lining up with TRBD1. The CDR3 loop spans 15 amino acids. Trimming removed 2 bases from V and 5 bases from J; junction bases left unmatched: 11. Per the germline V gene, CDR1 is SQVTM and CDR2 is ANQGSEA. The CDR3 DNA follows: TGCAGCGTTGAAAATCCCGGGACAGCATTTTATGGCTACACCTTC. It codes for CSVENPGTAFYGYTF.

The sample holds a few counts of this clone. The chain joins TRBV2 to TRBJ1-1, with D unclear. Trimming removed 2 bases from V and 3 bases from J, with 10 bases in between. The CDR3 consists of 14 residues. CDR1 is SNHLY and CDR2 is FYNNEI in the germline V gene. CDR3 in amino acids: CASSENRLYTEAFF. The CDR3 DNA follows: TGTGCCAGCAGTGAAAATAGGTTGTACACTGAAGCTTTCTTT.

The chain employs TRBV9 and TRBJ2-2; TRBD2 matches 7 bases. J gave up 2 bases and V 0 bases, and 4 bases lay outside the gene matches. The length of the CDR3 is 16 residues. From germline, CDR1 is SGDLS and CDR2 YYNGEE. The DNA for the CDR3 is TGTGCCAGCAGCGTAGATCCGGGAGGTAACACCGGGGAGCTGTTTTTT. Its translation: CASSVDPGGNTGELFF.

The rearrangement uses TRBV10-2 and TRBJ2-6; tentative D call: TRBD1 (6 bases). Germline V gives CDR1 WSHSY, CDR2 SAAADI. This CDR3 contains 18 residues. The ends were cut back, 7 bases at V and 0 bases at J, with 19 bases in the middle. CDR3 in DNA: TGCGCCAGCATCCCCATGACAGGACTCAGCTCTGGGGCCAACGTCCTGACTTTC. Encoded protein: CASIPMTGLSSGANVLTF.

This chain links TRBV9 with TRBJ2-7; 7 bases line up with TRBD2. Germline CDR1 and CDR2: SGDLS and YYNGEE. The V gene end was trimmed by 4 bases and the J gene end by 6 bases; junction bases not matched to a gene: 4. The CDR3 has 12 residues. CDR3 amino acids: CASSRREGEQYF. The DNA for the CDR3 is TGTGCCAGCAGCAGGAGGGAGGGCGAGCAGTACTTC. Full variable domain (outside the CDR3, taken from reference TRBV9 and TRBJ2-7): DSGVTQTPKHLITATGQRVTLRCSPRSGDLSVYWYQQSLDQGLQFLIQYYNGEERAKGNILERFSAQQFPDLHSELNLSSLELGDSALYFCASSRREGEQYFGPGTRLTVT.